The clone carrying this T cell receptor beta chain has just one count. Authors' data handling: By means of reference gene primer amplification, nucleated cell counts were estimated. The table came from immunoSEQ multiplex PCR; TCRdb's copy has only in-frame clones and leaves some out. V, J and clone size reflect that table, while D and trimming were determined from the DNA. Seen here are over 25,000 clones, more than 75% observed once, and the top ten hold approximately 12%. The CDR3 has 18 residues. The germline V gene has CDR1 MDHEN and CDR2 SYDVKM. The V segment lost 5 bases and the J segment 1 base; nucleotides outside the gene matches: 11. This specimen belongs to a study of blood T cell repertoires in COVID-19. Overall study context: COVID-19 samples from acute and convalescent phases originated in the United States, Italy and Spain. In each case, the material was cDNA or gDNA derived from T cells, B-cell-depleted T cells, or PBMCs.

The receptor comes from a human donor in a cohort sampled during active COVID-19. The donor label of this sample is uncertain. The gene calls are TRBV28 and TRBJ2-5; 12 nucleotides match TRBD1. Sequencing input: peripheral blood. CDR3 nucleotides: TGTGCCAGCAGTCCCCTGGGGGGGGGACAGGGGGCCCAAGAGACCCAGTACTTC. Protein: CASSPLGGGQGAQETQYF.